The sequence of this T cell receptor (beta chain) was determined in a study of regulatory T cells in long-lasting Graves disease. Sample time point: newly diagnosed GD, antithyroid drugs for less than 3 months. PBMC-derived RNA was used for the TCR library. CDR1 and CDR2 (germline): KGHSH, LQKENI. This CDR3 is built from 16 residues. Study-level findings and limits: Persistent Graves' cases showed lower TCR diversity than newly diagnosed cases.

Sequencing libraries for TCR beta were prepared with iRepertoire HTBI primers and Arm-PCR of CDR3 regions. TCRdb re-derived calls from the multiplex PCR reads in MiXCR, one entry per CDR3 protein. The sample has approximately 440,000 distinct CDR3 sequences, under 20% seen once. About this clonotype: Its cognate antigen is unknown. A much larger clone lies one base from this, so it may be a read error.

This same sample was also taken into another study, of T cells in Graves' hyperthyroidism and ophthalmopathy.

The clonotype was recovered from a man aged 35 to 55 with Graves disease. The genes are TRBV18 and TRBJ2-3; TRBD2 matches at 12 bases. Sequencing was performed on peripheral blood mononuclear cells (PBMCs), taken at new diagnosis, from a patient treated with antithyroid drugs. The CDR3 loop is CASSAWGLAGTDTQCF. Here the CDR3 DNA reads TGTGCCAGCTCGGCATGGGGACTAGCGGGCACAGATACGCAGTGTTTT.